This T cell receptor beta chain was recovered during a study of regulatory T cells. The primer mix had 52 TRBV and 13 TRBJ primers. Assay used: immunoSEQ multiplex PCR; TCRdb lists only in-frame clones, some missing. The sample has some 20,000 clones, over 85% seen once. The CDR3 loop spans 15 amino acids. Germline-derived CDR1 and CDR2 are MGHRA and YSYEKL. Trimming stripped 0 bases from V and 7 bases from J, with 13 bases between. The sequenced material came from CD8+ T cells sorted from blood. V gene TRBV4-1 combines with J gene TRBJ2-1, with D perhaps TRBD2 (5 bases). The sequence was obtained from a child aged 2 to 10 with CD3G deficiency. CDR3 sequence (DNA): TGCGCCAGCAGCCAAGACGCGGGTCCCGGTAATGAGCAGTTCTTC. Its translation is CASSQDAGPGNEQFF.